One sample yielded the 22 T cell receptor beta chains listed below, sequenced in a study of T cells in Graves' hyperthyroidism and ophthalmopathy. Researchers amplified the TCR beta CDR3 regions from RNA transcripts. The TCR CDR3 was amplified in a first-round RT-PCR using the HTBI primer set. TCRdb re-analysed the multiplex PCR reads in MiXCR, keeping a single row per CDR3 protein. Of approximately 360,000 distinct CDR3 sequences in the sample, less than 20% are singletons; the top ten hold 25% to 35%. Sequences were obtained from blood. These receptors came from a young woman with Graves' hyperthyroidism that later progressed to Graves' ophthalmopathy.

This clonotype was found many times. At one of its ends the junction is not consistent with the germline gene, which may arise from a read error. This chain joins TRBV6-2 or TRBV6-3 and TRBJ2-5, with 13 bases identical to TRBD2. Per the germline V gene, CDR1 is MNHEY and CDR2 is SVGEGT. The CDR3 has 18 amino acids. The CDR3 loop reads CASGLGTSGIRRREPQYF. In DNA form, the CDR3 reads TGTGCCAGCGGACTGGGGACTAGCGGGATCCGGAGGCGAGAGCCCCAGTACTTC.

This clonotype occurred many times. The chain is built from TRBV28 and TRBJ2-7; D possibly matches TRBD1 or TRBD2 (5 bases each). CDR3 size: 14 residues. V shed 6 bases and J shed 5 bases, with 17 bases lying between them. The V gene's germline CDR1 is MDHEN and CDR2 SYDVKM. The CDR3 DNA reads as TGTGCCAGCAGGACGGGACCTCTCAGTAACGAGCAGTACTTC. This gives the protein CASRTGPLSNEQYF.

This clonotype was seen repeatedly, ten times or more. The V call is TRBV12-3 or TRBV12-4, the J call TRBJ2-3, with a tentative D call TRBD2 (5 bases). CDR3 length: 14 amino acids. V gave up 4 bases and J gave up 6 bases, with 14 bases separating them. The CDR3 protein is CASSSSAEVDTQYF. The CDR3 nucleotides are TGTGCCAGCAGTTCTTCAGCGGAGGTGGATACGCAGTATTTT.

J is TRBJ2-1 and V is TRBV7-9; 9 nucleotides line up with TRBD1. Germline V gene data show CDR1 as SEHNR and CDR2 as FQNEAQ (reference sequence). The CDR3 length is 17 residues. V shed 5 bases, J shed 0 bases, and the junction held 8 bases outside the gene matches. The CDR3 DNA reads TGTGCCAGCAGCCCAAGAACAGGGGGCGCCTCCTACAATGAGCAGTTCTTC. It encodes CASSPRTGGASYNEQFF.

In this sample, this clonotype turned up many times. V is TRBV28 and J is TRBJ1-5; D is possibly TRBD1 (6 bases). The CDR3 spans 15 residues. Germline CDR1 is MDHEN and CDR2 is SYDVKM. Between the trimmed V and J ends, which lost 5 bases and 8 bases, there was a span of 19 bases. The CDR3, as DNA: TGTGCCAGCAGTCTAGGAGGGCAGGGGAGGGAGCCCCAGCATTTT. This translates into CASSLGGQGREPQHF.

The V gene is TRBV14, the J gene TRBJ2-1, with D possibly TRBD1 on 6 matching bases. The CDR3 is 13 amino acids. CDR1 SGHDN and CDR2 FVKESK come from the germline V gene. The V end lost 4 bases, the J end lost 12 bases, and 16 bases lay between the germline ends. CDR3: CASSPVQGRGQFF. The CDR3 bases are TGTGCCAGCAGCCCCGTACAGGGTAGAGGGCAGTTCTTC. The entire variable domain, with the rest obtained from reference TRBV14 and TRBJ2-1, is as follows: EAGVTQFPSHSVIEKGQTVTLRCDPISGHDNLYWYRRVMGKEIKFLLHFVKESKQDESGMPNNRFLAERTGGTYSTLKVQPAELEDSGVYFCASSPVQGRGQFFGPGTRLTVL.

This chain links TRBV27 with TRBJ2-7, with D perhaps TRBD1 (5 bases). Germline CDR1 and CDR2: MNHEY and SMNVEV (reference sequence). With 10 bases removed from V and 2 bases from J, the gap between germline ends came to 18 bases. The CDR3 extends over 14 amino acids. The CDR3 DNA reads as TGTGCCATCCTCGCCCCGGACATAGCCTACGAGCAGTACTTC. It encodes CAILAPDIAYEQYF.

The V and J genes are TRBV11-2 and TRBJ2-5; D call uncertain. This CDR3 has 14 residues. Germline values: CDR1 SGHAT, CDR2 FQNNGV. V lost 5 bases to trimming and J lost 0 bases, with 10 bases between them. CDR3 region: CASSPEVYQETQYF. CDR3 sequence (DNA): TGTGCCAGCAGCCCAGAAGTGTACCAAGAGACCCAGTACTTC. Filled out from reference TRBV11-2 and TRBJ2-5, the complete variable domain reads EAGVAQSPRYKIIEKRQSVAFWCNPISGHATLYWYQQILGQGPKLLIQFQNNGVVDDSQLPKDRFSAERLKGVDSTLKIQPAKLEDSAVYLCASSPEVYQETQYFGPGTRLLVL.

In its sample, this clonotype was seen many times. The CDR3 is CASSQESGEYTEAFF. DNA of the CDR3: TGTGCCAGCAGCCAAGAGTCAGGGGAGTACACTGAAGCTTTCTTT. This chain uses TRBV14 with TRBJ1-1, with D maybe TRBD1 (6 bases). The length of the CDR3 is 15 residues. Trimming removed 0 bases at V and 3 bases at J, with 11 bases between. Looked up from germline, CDR1 is SGHDN and CDR2 is FVKESK.

This clonotype occurred many times. The chain links TRBV12-3 or TRBV12-4 to TRBJ2-5, with D perhaps matching TRBD1 (6 bases). Trimming took off 6 bases at V and 3 bases at J, with 11 bases between the two ends. CDR3 length equals 13 residues. The CDR3 protein is CASRQGPEETQYF. The CDR3 DNA follows: TGTGCCAGCAGACAGGGACCGGAAGAGACCCAGTACTTC.

To note about this clonotype: Being one base from a much bigger clone, this may be a read error. The V gene is TRBV7-2, the J gene TRBJ2-7, with D uncertain. Germline V CDR1 and CDR2: SGHTA, FQGNSA. The CDR3 sequence is 14 residues long. DNA for the CDR3: TGTTCCAGCAGCGCCCAAGGTCGAAACTACGAGCAGTACTTC. Its protein is CSSSAQGRNYEQYF.

The chain recombines TRBV29-1 with TRBJ2-2; TRBD1 aligns across 10 bases. V shed 4 bases, J shed 8 bases, and the junction held 4 bases outside the gene matches. Looked up from germline, CDR1 is SQVTM and CDR2 is ANQGSEA. This CDR3 is built from 13 residues. Here the CDR3 DNA reads TGCAGCGTTGGGGACAGGGGCGTAGGGGAGCTGTTTTTT. Its protein is CSVGDRGVGELFF.

This clonotype appeared many times. The V call is TRBV12-3 or TRBV12-4, the J call TRBJ2-3; D unresolved. Trimming left V 6 bases short and J 6 bases short, with 19 bases between. This CDR3 spans 15 amino acids. As DNA, the CDR3 is TGTGCCAGCAGGCGATCTGCAACCCCGGCGGATACGCAGTATTTT. This codes for CASRRSATPADTQYF.

This clonotype was counted many times. This chain links TRBV20-1 with TRBJ2-1; 7 bases line up with TRBD2. The V segment lost 0 bases and the J segment 0 bases; nucleotides outside the gene matches: 5. Germline V gene data show CDR1 as DFQATT and CDR2 as SNEGSKA (reference sequence). The CDR3 is made up of 16 amino acids. Here the CDR3 reads CSARESGGSSYNEQFF. The CDR3 region has the DNA TGCAGTGCTAGAGAAAGCGGCGGGAGCTCCTACAATGAGCAGTTCTTC.

This clonotype was found many times. The chain recombines TRBV11-2 with TRBJ2-5, with D unresolved. V was cut by 3 bases and J by 4 bases, with 9 bases left in between. The germline gives CDR1 SGHAT, CDR2 FQNNGV. The CDR3 totals 13 residues. The CDR3 loop is CASSLSLLETQYF. The CDR3, as DNA: TGTGCCAGCAGCTTGAGCTTATTAGAGACCCAGTACTTC.

CDR3 protein: CASSLDGLQGFYEQYF. CDR3 nucleotides: TGCGCCAGCAGCTTGGACGGACTACAGGGTTTCTACGAGCAGTACTTC. The chain combines TRBV5-1 with TRBJ2-7; either TRBD1 or TRBD2 may supply D (6 bases each). The CDR3 spans 16 residues. Germline CDR1 SGHRS, CDR2 YFSETQ. V was cut by 0 bases and J by 3 bases, with 16 bases left in between.

This clonotype has ten or more counts. The chain has TRBV4-1 and TRBJ2-5; a weak D match, TRBD2 (5 bases). Germline values: CDR1 MGHRA, CDR2 YSYEKL. Trimming removed 1 base from V and 4 bases from J, with 10 bases in between. The CDR3 has 14 residues. CDR3 in amino acids: CASSQGGSGETQYF. The CDR3 DNA reads as TGCGCCAGCAGCCAAGGTGGGAGTGGAGAGACCCAGTACTTC.

This clonotype was observed a handful of times. The chain carries TRBV12-5 and TRBJ2-7, with D perhaps TRBD2 (5 bases). Trimming shortened V by 6 bases and J by 1 base, and 19 bases separated the two germline ends. CDR1 is LGHNT, CDR2 FRNRAP, per germline. The length of the CDR3 is 16 residues. This CDR3 reads CASGPQIAPLSYEQYF. The DNA of the CDR3 is TGTGCTAGTGGGCCCCAAATAGCGCCCTTATCCTACGAGCAGTACTTC.

The CDR3 spells CASSTLGTGGFNQPQHF. DNA of the CDR3: TGTGCCAGTAGTACCCTCGGGACAGGGGGCTTCAATCAGCCCCAGCATTTT. The V and J genes are TRBV19 and TRBJ1-5, with 12 bases that match TRBD1. Germline V gene lookup returns CDR1 LNHDA and CDR2 SQIVND (reference sequence). The CDR3 covers 17 residues. Trimming at V came to 4 bases and at J to 3 bases, leaving 7 bases not matched to a gene.

This clonotype was counted a single time. V gene TRBV25-1 combines with J gene TRBJ2-2, with TRBD1 identical over 9 bases. Trimming removed 5 bases from V and 0 bases from J; junction bases left unmatched: 4. The CDR3 loop spans 16 amino acids. CDR1 and CDR2 from the germline V gene are MGHDK and SYGVNS. CDR3 amino acids: CASSRGDRANTGELFF. CDR3 sequence (DNA): TGTGCCAGCAGTAGGGGGGACAGGGCGAACACCGGGGAGCTGTTTTTT.

This clonotype was picked up a small number of times. The genes are TRBV6-1 and TRBJ2-4; 9 bases agree with TRBD1. The CDR3 runs to 12 residues. Per the germline V gene, CDR1 is MNHNS and CDR2 is SASEGT. Losses at the gene ends were 8 bases for V and 7 bases for J; bases not matched to a gene: 3. CDR3 in DNA: TGTGCCAGCCTCGGACAGGGGAACATTCAGTACTTC. Amino acids: CASLGQGNIQYF.

J is TRBJ1-6 and V is TRBV27; TRBD1 matches at 8 bases. The germline V gene has CDR1 MNHEY and CDR2 SMNVEV (reference sequence). The CDR3 loop spans 14 amino acids. Trimming removed 8 bases from V and 3 bases from J; junction bases left unmatched: 3. CDR3 in DNA: TGTGCCAGCCGGGGGACAGGCTATAATTCACCCCTCCACTTT. It specifies CASRGTGYNSPLHF.